Following are 24 T cell receptor beta chains from one sample sequenced in a study of T cells in Graves' hyperthyroidism and ophthalmopathy. RNA transcripts were the template for amplifying TCR beta CDR3 regions. The HTBI primer set drove a first-round RT-PCR of the TCR CDR3. TCRdb itself ran the multiplex PCR reads through MiXCR, one entry per CDR3 protein. This repertoire shows about 560,000 distinct CDR3 sequences, 15% to 19% found once; its top ten account for about 7%. Material for sequencing was blood. All receptors come from a woman in her twenties or thirties with Graves' hyperthyroidism.

Many counts were recorded for this clonotype. The V gene is TRBV24-1, the J gene TRBJ2-3; maybe TRBD1 (6 bases). V was cut by 4 bases and J by 3 bases, with 16 bases left in between. CDR1 and CDR2 (germline): KGHDR, SFDVKD. The CDR3 is 16 amino acids. The CDR3 protein is CATSDSVGTGTDTQYF. CDR3 bases: TGTGCCACCAGTGACTCGGTGGGAACAGGGACAGATACGCAGTATTTT.

A few counts support this clonotype. The rearrangement links TRBV7-3 to TRBJ1-1; D not certain. V lost 0 bases, J lost 1 base, and 9 bases lay in between. Germline V lookup: CDR1 SGHTA, CDR2 FQGTGA. The CDR3 runs 15 residues. The CDR3 nucleotides read TGTGCCAGCAGCTTAACCCCCCGACAGAACACTGAAGCTTTCTTT. Its protein product is CASSLTPRQNTEAFF.

The table lists this clonotype with many counts. The J gene is TRBJ1-1, the V gene TRBV28, with a tentative D call TRBD1 (5 bases). Germline-derived CDR1 and CDR2 are MDHEN and SYDVKM. The CDR3 loop spans 15 amino acids. V gave up 6 bases and J gave up 0 bases, with 14 bases separating them. CDR3 nucleotides: TGTGCCAGCAGCGACGGGTCGGACATGAACACTGAAGCTTTCTTT. This codes for CASSDGSDMNTEAFF.

The rearrangement joins TRBV12-5 to TRBJ2-3; 7 bases map to TRBD2. Trimming took 2 bases from V and 0 from J; bases not matched to a gene: 14. The CDR3 has 19 amino acids. Germline CDR1 reads LGHNT; CDR2 reads FRNRAP. In DNA form, the CDR3 reads TGTGCTAGTGGTTTGCCCGACTGGATTACTAGCGATAGCACAGATACGCAGTATTTT. This sequence encodes CASGLPDWITSDSTDTQYF.

In its sample, this clonotype was seen many times. The gene calls are TRBV30 and TRBJ2-7, with 9 bases identical to TRBD1. Trimming removed 5 bases from V and 6 bases from J; junction bases left unmatched: 8. The V gene's germline CDR1 is GTSNPN and CDR2 SVGIG (reference sequence). CDR3 length equals 13 residues. This chain's CDR3 is CAWAAGTGLEQYF. The CDR3 nucleotides are TGTGCCTGGGCAGCCGGGACAGGGCTCGAGCAGTACTTC.

In its sample, this clonotype was seen a few times. The J gene is TRBJ1-1, the V gene TRBV12-3 or TRBV12-4; D remains unclear. This CDR3 region has 12 residues. Trimming took 8 bases from V and 4 from J, leaving 11 bases between them. CDR3 region: CASGVGATEAFF. The CDR3 DNA is TGTGCCAGCGGGGTGGGAGCCACTGAAGCTTTCTTT.

This clonotype was recorded at least ten times. CDR3 nucleotide sequence: TGCGCCAGCAGCTTGCCGGGACTAGCGGGAGCTTCCTACGAGCAGTACTTC. The encoded protein is CASSLPGLAGASYEQYF. The chain joins TRBV5-1 to TRBJ2-7, with 14 nucleotides matching TRBD2. The CDR3 runs to 17 residues. Trimming removed 1 base from V and 1 base from J; junction bases left unmatched: 4. The germline gives CDR1 SGHRS, CDR2 YFSETQ.

The table lists this clonotype with many counts. The rearrangement links TRBV7-2 to TRBJ2-1, with D maybe TRBD2 (5 bases). Trimming cost V 4 bases and J 7 bases, with 20 bases left between them. In germline, CDR1 is SGHTA, CDR2 FQGNSA. The CDR3 length is 16 residues. DNA for the CDR3: TGTGCCAGCAGCTCCCCGCACGGGAAATCCCCAAATGAGCAGTTCTTC. Translating gives CASSSPHGKSPNEQFF.

This clonotype was seen ten or more times. The chain uses TRBV28 and TRBJ1-2; D is perhaps TRBD1 (5 bases). The germline V gene encodes CDR1 MDHEN and CDR2 SYDVKM. The V end lost 3 bases, the J end lost 7 bases, and 12 bases lay between the germline ends. CDR3 length: 13 residues. In DNA, the CDR3 is TGTGCCAGCAGTTTGGACAAAGGGCGTGGCTACACCTTC. It specifies CASSLDKGRGYTF.

Concerning this clonotype itself: Mismatch with germline at one junction end may stem from a read error. The V and J genes are TRBV7-9 and TRBJ1-2; D call uncertain. Germline lookup yields CDR1 SEHNR and CDR2 FQNEAQ (reference sequence). The CDR3 is 16 amino acids. CDR3 protein: CASSPGVAEYNYGYPF. The CDR3 bases are TGTGCCAGCAGCCCCGGGGTTGCGGAGTATAACTATGGCTACCCCTTC.

Many counts were recorded for this clonotype. The rearrangement uses TRBV2 and TRBJ2-7; D may be TRBD2 (6 bases). The V and J ends lost 2 bases and 3 bases respectively, with 14 bases between them. Germline V gene data show CDR1 as SNHLY and CDR2 as FYNNEI. This CDR3 comprises 15 residues. The CDR3 reads CASSEPRGNYYEQYF. The CDR3 bases are TGTGCCAGCAGTGAACCTCGCGGGAACTACTACGAGCAGTACTTC. Looking up the rest from reference TRBV2 and TRBJ2-7 gives the full variable domain: EPEVTQTPSHQVTQMGQEVILRCVPISNHLYFYWYRQILGQKVEFLVSFYNNEISEKSEIFDDQFSVERPDGSNFTLKIRSTKLEDSAMYFCASSEPRGNYYEQYFGPGTRLTVT.

The V call is TRBV7-8, the J call TRBJ2-7; D possibly corresponds to TRBD2 (6 bases). Germline V CDR1 and CDR2: SGHVS, FQNEAQ. There are 14 residues in the CDR3. V dropped 5 bases and J dropped 0 bases, with 11 bases sitting between them. Here the CDR3 reads CASSIDGSSYEQYF. The DNA for the CDR3 is TGTGCCAGCAGCATTGACGGGAGCTCCTACGAGCAGTACTTC.

This clonotype was seen at least ten times. The CDR3 region is CASSVQQGANTGELFF. In DNA, the CDR3 is TGTGCCAGCAGCGTCCAACAGGGCGCGAACACCGGGGAGCTGTTTTTT. V usage is TRBV7-6 and J usage is TRBJ2-2; D may be TRBD1 (6 bases). The CDR3 runs 16 residues. Germline V CDR1 and CDR2: SGHVS, FNYEAQ. Trimming shortened V by 5 bases and J by 0 bases, and 13 bases separated the two germline ends.

J is TRBJ2-7 and V is TRBV19; 7 bases line up with TRBD2. The germline V gene has CDR1 LNHDA and CDR2 SQIVND (reference sequence). This CDR3 has 14 amino acids. Unmatched junction bases numbered 4, after V lost 5 bases and J lost 0 bases. The CDR3 here is CASSESGISYEQYF. Written as DNA, the CDR3 is TGTGCCAGTAGTGAAAGCGGGATCTCCTACGAGCAGTACTTC.

The V gene is TRBV5-1, the J gene TRBJ1-1, with 9 bases identical to TRBD1. This CDR3 has 17 residues. Unmatched junction bases numbered 11, after V lost 4 bases and J lost 1 base. CDR1 and CDR2 from the germline V gene are SGHRS and YFSETQ. CDR3 in amino acids: CASSLPGQGIGNTEAFF. DNA of the CDR3: TGCGCCAGCAGCCTTCCGGGACAGGGTATAGGGAACACTGAAGCTTTCTTT.

The sample holds many counts of this clonotype. The V and J genes are TRBV7-2 and TRBJ2-2; tentative D call: TRBD2 (5 bases). This CDR3 comprises 14 residues. Looked up from germline, CDR1 is SGHTA and CDR2 is FQGNSA. Trimming removed 1 base at V and 4 bases at J, with 7 bases between. CDR3 coding DNA: TGTGCCAGCAGCTTAGTAGCGACCACCGGGGAGCTGTTTTTT. Translation: CASSLVATTGELFF.

In the case of this clonotype: Since a much larger clone is just one base distant, this may be a read error. The V call is TRBV6-2 or TRBV6-3, the J call TRBJ2-2; the D call may be TRBD1 or TRBD2 (5 bases each). Germline assignment: CDR1 MNHEY and CDR2 SVGEGT. V lost 7 bases, J lost 6 bases, and 12 bases lay in between. The CDR3 totals 13 residues. CDR3 DNA sequence: TGTGCCAGCAATGTCAGGGACCCCGGGGAGCTGTTTTTT. Translated: CASNVRDPGELFF.

This clonotype was recorded at least ten times. The V and J genes are TRBV20-1 and TRBJ2-5; 7 nucleotides line up with TRBD2. The ends lost 0 bases at V and 4 bases at J; junction bases unmatched: 8. Germline lookup yields CDR1 DFQATT and CDR2 SNEGSKA (reference sequence). There are 15 residues in the CDR3. CDR3 DNA: TGCAGTGCTAGAGATGAGGGAGGGAGGGGAGAGACCCAGTACTTC. Residues: CSARDEGGRGETQYF.

The chain joins TRBV20-1 to TRBJ2-7; D might be TRBD1 (6 bases). There are 12 residues in the CDR3. Trimming pared 5 bases from V and 7 bases from J, leaving 15 bases between. Germline CDR1 is DFQATT and CDR2 is SNEGSKA (reference sequence). This CDR3 reads CSAPLGAREQYF. The DNA for the CDR3 is TGCAGTGCTCCCCTGGGGGCTCGGGAGCAGTACTTC.

The chain couples TRBV30 to TRBJ2-1; D is tentatively TRBD1 or TRBD2 (5 bases each). Trimming pared 0 bases from V and 0 bases from J, leaving 9 bases between. There are 15 residues in the CDR3. Germline CDR1 and CDR2: GTSNPN and SVGIG (reference sequence). CDR3 amino acids: CAWSVKGSSYNEQFF. CDR3 DNA sequence: TGTGCCTGGAGTGTAAAGGGGAGCTCCTACAATGAGCAGTTCTTC.

V is TRBV5-6 and J is TRBJ2-7; D unresolved. The CDR3 is 14 residues long. V was shortened by 0 bases and J by 2 bases, with 9 bases between the two germline ends. Germline values: CDR1 SGHDT, CDR2 YYEEEE. For the CDR3, the DNA is TGTGCCAGCAGCTTGGGACGGAATCCCTACGAGCAGTACTTC. It specifies CASSLGRNPYEQYF.

The chain employs TRBV4-1 and TRBJ2-3; D might be TRBD2 (6 bases). The V and J ends lost 6 bases and 1 base respectively, with 14 bases between them. There are 15 residues in the CDR3. CDR1 is MGHRA, CDR2 YSYEKL, per germline. CDR3 loop: CASRHQGGGTDTQYF. CDR3 coding DNA: TGCGCCAGCAGGCACCAGGGAGGCGGCACAGATACGCAGTATTTT.

This clonotype appeared many times. The chain is built from TRBV5-1 and TRBJ2-1; 9 bases align to TRBD2. The junction had 11 bases not matched to a gene; V was cut back by 4 bases and J by 6 bases. Germline CDR1 and CDR2: SGHRS and YFSETQ. CDR3 length: 16 amino acids. Written as DNA, the CDR3 is TGCGCCAGCAGCGGAAACTTAGCGGGAGTGCTCAATGAGCAGTTCTTC. Protein: CASSGNLAGVLNEQFF.

There are many counts of this clonotype. The chain joins TRBV27 to TRBJ2-5; D is perhaps TRBD1 (6 bases). Trimming cost V 1 base and J 1 base, with 10 bases left between them. CDR1 is MNHEY, CDR2 SMNVEV, per germline (reference sequence). This CDR3 comprises 15 residues. Written as DNA, the CDR3 is TGTGCCAGCAGTTTATTAGGGGGTCCCCAAGAGACCCAGTACTTC. It encodes CASSLLGGPQETQYF.